A selection of T cell receptor beta chains follows, all from one sample in a study of identical twins. One entry per CDR3 protein, called by TCRdb with MiXCR from the 5' RACE reads. The table includes some 320,000 distinct CDR3 sequences, around an eighth detected once. These same data were also listed under a study on yellow fever vaccine responses in identical twins.

The sequenced material came from CD8+ T cells sorted from blood. The receptors stem from a woman in her late teens or twenties in good health. Both conserved end residues are part of each CDR3. The D gene is left open where the match is weak. Expanded clones get a size class; other rows say once, few or many, or leave the size out.

J | size | D | V | DNA | CDR3
TRBJ2-3 | few | TRBD1 | TRBV7-9 | TGTGCCGGAACAGGGGGCAGTGGGACAGATACGCAGTATTTT | CAGTGGSGTDTQYF
TRBJ1-5 | - | - | TRBV6-1 | TGTGCCAGCAGGCGGGACGGCGGGTATTGGCCCCAGCATTTT | CASRRDGGYWPQHF
TRBJ2-3 | - | TRBD2 | TRBV11-2 | TGTGCCAGCAGCTCCTGGACTAGCGGATTCACAGATACGCAGTATTTT | CASSSWTSGFTDTQYF
TRBJ1-4 | - | - | TRBV10-1 | TGCGCCACGTGGTGTGAAAAACTGTTTTTT | CATWCEKLFF
TRBJ1-2 | few | - | TRBV3-1 | TGTGCCAGCAGCCAAGTTTTGACCGAACGGGACTATGGCTACACCTTC | CASSQVLTERDYGYTF
TRBJ2-7 | many | TRBD1 | TRBV5-6 | TGTGCCAGCAGCCCGGGACAGGGGGTCTACGAGCAGTACTTC | CASSPGQGVYEQYF
TRBJ1-1 | - | - | TRBV6-1 | TGTGCCAGCAGTGAGCTGGGAATGAACACTGAAGCTTTCTTT | CASSELGMNTEAFF
TRBJ1-4 | - | - | TRBV4-1 | TGCGCCAGCAGCCCCCAGGGGAGCGATGAAAAACTGTTTTTT | CASSPQGSDEKLFF
TRBJ2-1 | few | - | TRBV27 | TGTGCCAGCAGGCACGGGTCTGGCCCCCTACATGAGCAGTTCTTC | CASRHGSGPLHEQFF
TRBJ2-5 | - | - | TRBV2 | TGTGCCAGCAGTAGGCCTCTTGCTCAAGAGACCCAGTACTTC | CASSRPLAQETQYF
TRBJ2-1 | few | - | TRBV7-9 | TGTGCCAGCAGCTTAGCCTACGGAGAGTTCTCCTACAATGAGCAGTTCTTC | CASSLAYGEFSYNEQFF
TRBJ2-3 | - | TRBD2 | TRBV15 | TGTGCCACCGAACATGCAGGGAGGGGCACAGATACGCAGTATTTT | CATEHAGRGTDTQYF
TRBJ1-4 | few | - | TRBV6-1 | TGTGCCAGCAGCCTCAGGACCGAAAAACTGTTTTTT | CASSLRTEKLFF
TRBJ2-1 | many | TRBD1 | TRBV11-2 | TGTGCCAGCAGCCCCGCGGGACAGGGCTCCTACAATGAGCAGTTCTTC | CASSPAGQGSYNEQFF
TRBJ2-7 | few | TRBD1 | TRBV20-1 | TGCAGTGCCTTCTCAGGGGGAAACTTCTACGAGCAGTACTTC | CSAFSGGNFYEQYF
TRBJ2-7 | many | TRBD2 | TRBV4-2 | TGTGCCAGCAGCCAAGAGCGGGCGGGAGACAGCTACGAGCAGTACTTC | CASSQERAGDSYEQYF
TRBJ1-4 | few | - | TRBV2 | TGTGCCAGCATCTCCCCCGTCAGGCCGGTGGGAAAACTGTTTTTT | CASISPVRPVGKLFF
TRBJ2-7 | - | - | TRBV7-9 | TGTGCCAGCAGCTCGAAGGACAGACCCACCCACGAGCAGTACTTC | CASSSKDRPTHEQYF
TRBJ1-4 | few | TRBD1 | TRBV16 | TGTGCCAGCAGCCAAGCAGATCGGGACAGGGCTGAAAAACTGTTTTTT | CASSQADRDRAEKLFF
TRBJ2-5 | - | - | TRBV9 | TGTGCCAGCAGCGTAGTCCCAGGACAATACGAGACCCAGTACTTC | CASSVVPGQYETQYF
TRBJ2-5 | - | - | TRBV6-1 | TGTGCCAGCAGAAGGTGGATTCAAGAGACCCAGTACTTC | CASRRWIQETQYF